This T cell receptor beta chain was captured by sequencing in a study of response to subunit inactivated influenza vaccine. TCRdb re-called the RT-PCR reads through MiXCR, storing one row per CDR3 protein. Of around 190,000 distinct CDR3 sequences listed, 9.2% are singletons. In its sample, this clonotype was seen a few times. Per germline, CDR1 SEHNR and CDR2 FQNEAQ (reference sequence). The CDR3 length is 15 residues. J lost 9 bases, V lost 3 bases, and 10 bases had no gene match. The sequenced sample was non-naive T cells sorted from PBMCs, obtained on the day of vaccination. The V gene is TRBV7-9, the J gene TRBJ2-1, with 8 bases that match TRBD2. This TCR derives from a man in his fifties who received an inactivated influenza vaccine. CDR3 bases: TGTGCCAGCAGCTTGAGGGGACTAGTAGGAAGTGAGCAGTTCTTC. Its translation: CASSLRGLVGSEQFF.